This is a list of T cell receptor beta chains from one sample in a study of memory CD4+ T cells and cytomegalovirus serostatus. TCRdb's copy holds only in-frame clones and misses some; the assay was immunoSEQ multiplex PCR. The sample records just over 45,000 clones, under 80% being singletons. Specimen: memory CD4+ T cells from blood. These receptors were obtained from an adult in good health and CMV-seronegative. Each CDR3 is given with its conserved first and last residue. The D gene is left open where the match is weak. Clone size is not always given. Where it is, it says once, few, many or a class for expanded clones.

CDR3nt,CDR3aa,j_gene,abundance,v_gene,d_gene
TGTGCCACCAGCAGAGATGGTATCTATGGCTACACCTTC,CATSRDGIYGYTF,TRBJ1-2,-,TRBV15,-
TGCAGCGTTGAAGGCATCCAAGAGACCCAGTACTTC,CSVEGIQETQYF,TRBJ2-5,-,TRBV29-1,-
TGTGCCAGTAGACAGGAGCGGGAGACCCAGTACTTC,CASRQERETQYF,TRBJ2-5,-,TRBV6-5,-
TGTGCCAGCAGTGAAGATCTGGGGGGGCCGATCCCGTATTTT,CASSEDLGGPIPYF,TRBJ2-3,-,TRBV25-1,-
TGTGCCTGGATCGCCGGGACAGGGCCGGCAGATACGCAGTATTTT,CAWIAGTGPADTQYF,TRBJ2-3,-,TRBV30,TRBD1
TGCAGCGTGGGGGTAAGCACAGATACGCAGTATTTT,CSVGVSTDTQYF,TRBJ2-3,-,TRBV29-1,-
TGTGCCAGCAGTGCGACGGGTGGGTCTGGAAACACCATATATTTT,CASSATGGSGNTIYF,TRBJ1-3,-,TRBV6-5,-
TGTGCCAGCAGCTTGGAGGGGGGCAATCAGCCCCAGCATTTT,CASSLEGGNQPQHF,TRBJ1-5,-,TRBV2,-
TGTGCCAGCAGTGCTACAGAGAGACCCTACGAGCAGTACTTC,CASSATERPYEQYF,TRBJ2-7,-,TRBV6-1,-
TGCAGCGTTGGGACAGGCTACGAATCGTACTTC,CSVGTGYESYF,TRBJ2-7,-,TRBV29-1,TRBD1
TGTGCCAGCAGCTTAGACCCGGGTGTGGCCACAGATACGCAGTATTTT,CASSLDPGVATDTQYF,TRBJ2-3,-,TRBV11-1,-
TGTGCCAGTAGTATAGGAGGCACCAATAACTATGGCTACACCTTC,CASSIGGTNNYGYTF,TRBJ1-2,-,TRBV19,-
TGTGCCATCAGCGCTGACAGGGGGAGCGGAAACACCATATATTTT,CAISADRGSGNTIYF,TRBJ1-3,few,TRBV10-3,TRBD1
TGTGCCAGCTCGGGAGGGAGGGCCCCAGATACGCAGTATTTT,CASSGGRAPDTQYF,TRBJ2-3,-,TRBV6-5,TRBD2
TGCGCCAGCAGCTTGACGTCTGTTGAGCAGTTCTTC,CASSLTSVEQFF,TRBJ2-1,once,TRBV5-1,-
TGTGCCAGCAGCCCTCGGAGGAACACTGAAGCTTTCTTT,CASSPRRNTEAFF,TRBJ1-1,-,TRBV7-9,-
TGTGCCAGCAGCGTCACTCCGGGACAGGGGAACCCTTACGAGCAGTACTTC,CASSVTPGQGNPYEQYF,TRBJ2-7,-,TRBV7-8,TRBD1
TGCGCCAGCAGCACCCTCGGACAGGGGGCTTCACCCCTCCACTTT,CASSTLGQGASPLHF,TRBJ1-6,-,TRBV5-1,TRBD1
TGTGCCAGCAGCCAATTCCCGCGGGGGAGAGAGACCCAGTACTTC,CASSQFPRGRETQYF,TRBJ2-5,-,TRBV7-2,TRBD2
TGTGCCAGCAGTACAACCTCTGGACAGTGGAGGAACTCTGGGGCCAACGTCCTGACTTTC,CASSTTSGQWRNSGANVLTF,TRBJ2-6,few,TRBV2,-
TGCGCCAGCAGTGCGCGGGGGGAAGAGACCCAGTACTTC,CASSARGEETQYF,TRBJ2-5,once,TRBV23-1,TRBD2
TGTGCCAGCAGCCCCCAAGAGACCCAGTACTTC,CASSPQETQYF,TRBJ2-5,-,TRBV7-2,-
TGTGCCAGCAGCTTGGCTAGGGGGTCTGGTAACTATGGCTACACCTTC,CASSLARGSGNYGYTF,TRBJ1-2,-,TRBV5-4,-
TGCGCCAGCAGCTTGGTGGCGGGGGGGCTTTATGAGCAGTTCTTC,CASSLVAGGLYEQFF,TRBJ2-1,-,TRBV5-1,TRBD2
TGTGCCAGCAGCACAATGACGAACACTGAAGCTTTCTTT,CASSTMTNTEAFF,TRBJ1-1,few,TRBV7-3,-
TGCGCCAGCAGCGCAGGTCCAGCCTACGAGCAGTACTTC,CASSAGPAYEQYF,TRBJ2-7,-,TRBV5-1,-
TGTGCCAGTAGTATGCGGGGGACTGGCACCGGGGAGCTGTTTTTT,CASSMRGTGTGELFF,TRBJ2-2,-,TRBV19,TRBD2
TGTGCCAGCAGTCGGGACAGGGGTAACACCGGGGAGCTGTTTTTT,CASSRDRGNTGELFF,TRBJ2-2,-,TRBV6-5,TRBD1
TGTGCCAGCAGTTGGACAGGCTTTTCCGATTCACCCCTCCACTTT,CASSWTGFSDSPLHF,TRBJ1-6,-,TRBV6-5,TRBD1
TGTGCCACCCGGGACAGGGGGCGAGGAAACACCATATATTTT,CATRDRGRGNTIYF,TRBJ1-3,-,TRBV19,TRBD1
TGCGCCAGCAGCTTCGGGACTAGCGGGGGGGCATCCAGAGTTACGCAGTATTTT,CASSFGTSGGASRVTQYF,TRBJ2-3,-,TRBV5-1,TRBD2
TGTGCCAGTAGTATACAGGGTTATGGCTACACCTTC,CASSIQGYGYTF,TRBJ1-2,-,TRBV19,-
TGTGCCAGCAGCGTCGAGGGGGTCGACACTGAAGCTTTCTTT,CASSVEGVDTEAFF,TRBJ1-1,few,TRBV9,-
TGCGCCAGCAGCTTGGATAAAGGGTCCACTAATGAAAAACTGTTTTTT,CASSLDKGSTNEKLFF,TRBJ1-4,-,TRBV5-1,-
TGTGCCAGCTCACAGGACAGGGGCAATGAGCAGTTCTTC,CASSQDRGNEQFF,TRBJ2-1,few,TRBV18,TRBD1
TGTGCCAGCAGGTACAACAGGCGCCAAGAGACCCAGTACTTC,CASRYNRRQETQYF,TRBJ2-5,-,TRBV6-5,-
TGTGCCAGCAGCTCAACTAGCGATGCGTGGGGTGAGCAGTTCTTC,CASSSTSDAWGEQFF,TRBJ2-1,once,TRBV7-3,TRBD2
TGCAGCGCAGGGACAGGGGTTAATCAGCCCCAGCATTTT,CSAGTGVNQPQHF,TRBJ1-5,-,TRBV29-1,TRBD1
TGTGCCAATGTACCAGATCCCCCTGAAGCTTTCTTT,CANVPDPPEAFF,TRBJ1-1,-,TRBV19,-
TGTGCCAGCAGTTTAACAGTCAGAGGTTCCTCCTACGAGCAGTACTTC,CASSLTVRGSSYEQYF,TRBJ2-7,-,TRBV27,-
TGTGCCAGCAGGATTCAGGACCGCGCTTTTGGCACAGATACGCAGTATTTT,CASRIQDRAFGTDTQYF,TRBJ2-3,-,TRBV27,-